The clone carrying this T cell receptor (beta chain) was detected a few times. The target antigen is unknown. Only in-frame clones appear in the TCRdb table, and some are missing; sequencing was by immunoSEQ multiplex PCR. The sample contains roughly 890,000 clones, about 92% of which appear only once. Trimming removed 6 bases from V and 0 bases from J, with 6 bases in between. The CDR3 has 12 residues. Germline V gene data show CDR1 as SGHDT and CDR2 as YYEEEE. This sample stems from a study of shared clonotypes between healthy human individuals. Positive CCR7 selection of CD45RO-negative cells yielded the naive CD8 cells, and terminally differentiated effector memory CD45RA+ cells were excluded. General study points: Despite large depth, sorted-subset datasets appeared incompletely sequenced.

This clonotype was obtained from a man aged 25-45 years in good health. The specimen sequenced was naive CD8+ T cells sorted from blood. The chain is built from TRBV5-6 and TRBJ1-2; no reliable D call. CDR3 sequence (DNA): TGTGCCAGCACTGGAACTAACTATGGCTACACCTTC. Translating gives CASTGTNYGYTF.